Listed below are T cell receptor beta chains from one sample, sequenced in a study of T cells after yellow fever vaccination. Each CDR3 protein gets one entry after TCRdb re-called the 5' RACE reads with MiXCR. The data hold 28,000 or so distinct CDR3 sequences, with around 4.3% observed a single time. The sequencing here drew on CD8+ T cells sorted from PBMCs, taken 5 days after the yellow fever booster vaccination. These receptors all stem from a man in his thirties or forties who received the YFV17D yellow fever vaccine. The CDR3 runs from the conserved cysteine through the conserved F or W. Each record gives: clone size, J gene, D gene, CDR3 length, V gene, CDR3 DNA, CDR3 protein. D genes are given only for firm matches. Clone size is shown for a subset of rows, as once, few, many or a class of expanded clone.

clone size: many; J gene: TRBJ2-2; D gene: TRBD2; CDR3 length: 16; V gene: TRBV27; CDR3 DNA: TGTGCCAGCAGACTCGGACTAGCGGGATCCACCGGGGAGCTGTTTTTT; CDR3 protein: CASRLGLAGSTGELFF
clone size: many; J gene: TRBJ2-1; D gene: NA; CDR3 length: 17; V gene: TRBV7-8; CDR3 DNA: TGTGCCAGCAGCTCCCCTCGGCGGGATTGGTCCTACAATGAGCAGTTCTTC; CDR3 protein: CASSSPRRDWSYNEQFF
clone size: many; J gene: TRBJ1-1; D gene: TRBD1; CDR3 length: 15; V gene: TRBV5-1; CDR3 DNA: TGCGCCAGCAGCGGGGACAGGGGGTTGAACACTGAAGCTTTCTTT; CDR3 protein: CASSGDRGLNTEAFF
clone size: many; J gene: TRBJ2-7; D gene: TRBD1; CDR3 length: 14; V gene: TRBV27; CDR3 DNA: TGTGCCAGCGGGTGGACAGGGGAGTTCGGCGAGCAGTACTTC; CDR3 protein: CASGWTGEFGEQYF
clone size: many; J gene: TRBJ2-1; D gene: NA; CDR3 length: 15; V gene: TRBV20-1; CDR3 DNA: TGCAGTGCTAGAGATCCTAACTCCTACCCCGATGAGCAGTTCTTC; CDR3 protein: CSARDPNSYPDEQFF
clone size: few; J gene: TRBJ1-1; D gene: NA; CDR3 length: 14; V gene: TRBV5-4; CDR3 DNA: TGTGCCAGCAGCAGGTGGGGTAGGAACACTGAAGCTTTCTTT; CDR3 protein: CASSRWGRNTEAFF
clone size: many; J gene: TRBJ2-3; D gene: NA; CDR3 length: 16; V gene: TRBV7-9; CDR3 DNA: TGTGCCAGCAACCTACCGGGACTTGCAAACACAGATACGCAGTATTTT; CDR3 protein: CASNLPGLANTDTQYF
clone size: many; J gene: TRBJ2-1; D gene: NA; CDR3 length: 16; V gene: TRBV7-9; CDR3 DNA: TGTGCCAGCAGCCAGGGGGGACTAGGGGGCTACAATGAGCAGTTCTTC; CDR3 protein: CASSQGGLGGYNEQFF
clone size: medium-sized; J gene: TRBJ2-1; D gene: NA; CDR3 length: 16; V gene: TRBV4-1; CDR3 DNA: TGCGCCAGCAGCACTTCTCGGGCTGCACGAGCCGATGAGCAGTTCTTC; CDR3 protein: CASSTSRAARADEQFF
clone size: many; J gene: TRBJ1-4; D gene: TRBD1; CDR3 length: 15; V gene: TRBV20-1; CDR3 DNA: TGCAGTGCGAGCAACCCGGGACAGGGAAATGAAAAACTGTTTTTT; CDR3 protein: CSASNPGQGNEKLFF
clone size: many; J gene: TRBJ2-3; D gene: NA; CDR3 length: 15; V gene: TRBV7-2; CDR3 DNA: TGTGCCAGCAGCCCTGGACCGGAGGGCGCAGATACGCAGTATTTT; CDR3 protein: CASSPGPEGADTQYF
clone size: NA; J gene: TRBJ2-5; D gene: NA; CDR3 length: 17; V gene: TRBV6-5; CDR3 DNA: TGTGCCAGCAGTTACCCGAAGTCTAGCGAGAGAGAAGAGACCCAGTACTTC; CDR3 protein: CASSYPKSSEREETQYF
clone size: many; J gene: TRBJ2-4; D gene: NA; CDR3 length: 13; V gene: TRBV15; CDR3 DNA: TGTGCCACCACCCCCGATCGGGGGAGCATTCAGTACTTC; CDR3 protein: CATTPDRGSIQYF
clone size: many; J gene: TRBJ2-7; D gene: TRBD1; CDR3 length: 16; V gene: TRBV5-5; CDR3 DNA: TGTGCCAGCAGCTTGGTGGGGACAGGGGGCAGGGACGAGCAGTACTTC; CDR3 protein: CASSLVGTGGRDEQYF
clone size: many; J gene: TRBJ2-1; D gene: NA; CDR3 length: 12; V gene: TRBV6-2/TRBV6-3; CDR3 DNA: TGTGCCAGCAGGCGACCGGGCCCCGAGCAGTTCTTC; CDR3 protein: CASRRPGPEQFF
clone size: many; J gene: TRBJ2-5; D gene: TRBD2; CDR3 length: 14; V gene: TRBV25-1; CDR3 DNA: TGTGCCAGCAGCCTCTGGGAGGGTTGGGAGACCCAGTACTTC; CDR3 protein: CASSLWEGWETQYF
clone size: many; J gene: TRBJ2-3; D gene: NA; CDR3 length: 18; V gene: TRBV21-1; CDR3 DNA: TGTGCCAGCAGCAGAGGGCTCACTAGAAATCTTGGCACAGATACGCAGTATTTT; CDR3 protein: CASSRGLTRNLGTDTQYF
clone size: many; J gene: TRBJ2-3; D gene: NA; CDR3 length: 14; V gene: TRBV7-7; CDR3 DNA: TGTGCTAGCAGCTTACGCGAAATGCCAGATACGCAGTATTTT; CDR3 protein: CASSLREMPDTQYF
clone size: many; J gene: TRBJ1-1; D gene: NA; CDR3 length: 15; V gene: TRBV7-2; CDR3 DNA: TGTGCCAGCAGCTTATCAGTTTACGGGGACACTGAAGCTTTCTTT; CDR3 protein: CASSLSVYGDTEAFF
clone size: many; J gene: TRBJ2-3; D gene: TRBD2; CDR3 length: 15; V gene: TRBV12-3/TRBV12-4; CDR3 DNA: TGTGCCAGCAGGAGGACTAGCGGGAGAACAGATACGCAGTATTTT; CDR3 protein: CASRRTSGRTDTQYF
clone size: many; J gene: TRBJ1-5; D gene: NA; CDR3 length: 13; V gene: TRBV5-5; CDR3 DNA: TGTGCCAGCAGCGTTTTTGATAATCAGCCCCAGCATTTT; CDR3 protein: CASSVFDNQPQHF
clone size: NA; J gene: TRBJ2-1; D gene: NA; CDR3 length: 10; V gene: TRBV2; CDR3 DNA: TGTGCCAGCAGGGTTAGTGAGCAGTTCTTC; CDR3 protein: CASRVSEQFF
clone size: many; J gene: TRBJ1-5; D gene: NA; CDR3 length: 14; V gene: TRBV27; CDR3 DNA: TGTGCCAGCAGTTTTTGGGCGGGAAATCAGCCCCAGCATTTT; CDR3 protein: CASSFWAGNQPQHF
clone size: many; J gene: TRBJ2-3; D gene: NA; CDR3 length: 15; V gene: TRBV20-1; CDR3 DNA: TGCAGTGCTAGCCCCGAGGGGCCATTCACAGATACGCAGTATTTT; CDR3 protein: CSASPEGPFTDTQYF
clone size: many; J gene: TRBJ2-5; D gene: NA; CDR3 length: 14; V gene: TRBV20-1; CDR3 DNA: TGCAGTGCTGGCCCCGGGACCCTCTTAGAGACCCAGTACTTC; CDR3 protein: CSAGPGTLLETQYF
clone size: many; J gene: TRBJ2-5; D gene: NA; CDR3 length: 14; V gene: TRBV12-3/TRBV12-4; CDR3 DNA: TGTGCCAGCAGTTTAGGGACGGGCCAAGAGACCCAGTACTTC; CDR3 protein: CASSLGTGQETQYF
clone size: many; J gene: TRBJ2-3; D gene: TRBD2; CDR3 length: 16; V gene: TRBV5-1; CDR3 DNA: TGCGCCAGTCAATCTCTTAGCGGGAGAGAGAAAGATACGCAGTATTTT; CDR3 protein: CASQSLSGREKDTQYF
clone size: medium-sized; J gene: TRBJ2-3; D gene: NA; CDR3 length: 15; V gene: TRBV7-2; CDR3 DNA: TGTGCCAGCACCAAATGGGACTTGGTTGGAGATACGCAGTATTTT; CDR3 protein: CASTKWDLVGDTQYF
clone size: many; J gene: TRBJ2-1; D gene: TRBD2; CDR3 length: 17; V gene: TRBV24-1; CDR3 DNA: TGTGCCACCAGTGATTCCCCCGGGACTAGCGTAAACAATGAGCAGTTCTTC; CDR3 protein: CATSDSPGTSVNNEQFF
clone size: many; J gene: TRBJ2-7; D gene: NA; CDR3 length: 13; V gene: TRBV4-3; CDR3 DNA: TGCGCCAGCAGCCCCCCTGGGACACACGAGCAGTACTTC; CDR3 protein: CASSPPGTHEQYF
clone size: many; J gene: TRBJ2-6; D gene: NA; CDR3 length: 13; V gene: TRBV9; CDR3 DNA: TGTGCCAGCAGCGTAAGTGGGGCCAACGTCCTGACTTTC; CDR3 protein: CASSVSGANVLTF
clone size: many; J gene: TRBJ2-5; D gene: NA; CDR3 length: 11; V gene: TRBV20-1; CDR3 DNA: TGCAGTGCTAGTGAACTACTCCCCCAGTACTTC; CDR3 protein: CSASELLPQYF
clone size: many; J gene: TRBJ1-1; D gene: TRBD1; CDR3 length: 13; V gene: TRBV9; CDR3 DNA: TGTGCCAGCAGCGGACGGACAGGAACTGAAGCTTTCTTT; CDR3 protein: CASSGRTGTEAFF
clone size: many; J gene: TRBJ2-1; D gene: TRBD2; CDR3 length: 14; V gene: TRBV12-3/TRBV12-4; CDR3 DNA: TGTGCCAGCAGTTTGAGCGGGGGAGACAATGAGCAGTTCTTC; CDR3 protein: CASSLSGGDNEQFF
clone size: few; J gene: TRBJ2-7; D gene: TRBD2; CDR3 length: 15; V gene: TRBV5-1; CDR3 DNA: TGCGCCAGCAGCTTGAGAACTAGCGGGAGTTACGAGCAGTACTTC; CDR3 protein: CASSLRTSGSYEQYF
clone size: many; J gene: TRBJ2-2; D gene: NA; CDR3 length: 17; V gene: TRBV5-4; CDR3 DNA: TGTGCCAGCAGCTTGGCCGCGGTTTACGCGAACACCGGGGAGCTGTTTTTT; CDR3 protein: CASSLAAVYANTGELFF
clone size: many; J gene: TRBJ1-2; D gene: TRBD1; CDR3 length: 16; V gene: TRBV4-3; CDR3 DNA: TGCGCCAGCAGCCAAGACCCTACGGACAGGGCCTATGGCTACACCTTC; CDR3 protein: CASSQDPTDRAYGYTF
clone size: many; J gene: TRBJ2-3; D gene: TRBD1; CDR3 length: 17; V gene: TRBV27; CDR3 DNA: TGTGCCAGCAGTACCCTAGACAGGGGGCGAGCAAAGGATACGCAGTATTTT; CDR3 protein: CASSTLDRGRAKDTQYF
clone size: many; J gene: TRBJ2-3; D gene: TRBD2; CDR3 length: 14; V gene: TRBV12-3/TRBV12-4; CDR3 DNA: TGTGCCAGCAGGTTAGCGGGAGGTTTAGATACGCAGTATTTT; CDR3 protein: CASRLAGGLDTQYF
clone size: many; J gene: TRBJ2-7; D gene: TRBD1; CDR3 length: 15; V gene: TRBV5-1; CDR3 DNA: TGCGCCAGCAGCTCGGAACCGGGACAGTACTACGAGCAGTACTTC; CDR3 protein: CASSSEPGQYYEQYF
clone size: many; J gene: TRBJ2-3; D gene: NA; CDR3 length: 13; V gene: TRBV5-5; CDR3 DNA: TGTGCCAGCCTCGTCGACCACACAGATACGCAGTATTTT; CDR3 protein: CASLVDHTDTQYF
clone size: many; J gene: TRBJ2-7; D gene: TRBD2; CDR3 length: 17; V gene: TRBV5-6; CDR3 DNA: TGTGCCAGCAGTGGACTAGCGGGGGATACTGGGCTCTACGAGCAGTACTTC; CDR3 protein: CASSGLAGDTGLYEQYF
clone size: many; J gene: TRBJ2-1; D gene: NA; CDR3 length: 18; V gene: TRBV21-1; CDR3 DNA: TGTGCCAGCAGCAAAGAGTGTTCAGACGGGAGTCCCTACAATGAGCAGTTCTTC; CDR3 protein: CASSKECSDGSPYNEQFF
clone size: many; J gene: TRBJ2-7; D gene: TRBD1; CDR3 length: 15; V gene: TRBV6-1; CDR3 DNA: TGTGCCAGCAGTCCCGGACAGGGGGAATCATACGAGCAGTACTTC; CDR3 protein: CASSPGQGESYEQYF
clone size: many; J gene: TRBJ2-7; D gene: NA; CDR3 length: 16; V gene: TRBV18; CDR3 DNA: TGTGCCAGCTCACCTACCGGGACTCTACAGATCTACGAGCAGTACTTC; CDR3 protein: CASSPTGTLQIYEQYF
clone size: many; J gene: TRBJ2-7; D gene: TRBD2; CDR3 length: 15; V gene: TRBV5-1; CDR3 DNA: TGCGCCAGCAGCTTTACCGGGACTAGCTCCTACGAGCAGTACTTC; CDR3 protein: CASSFTGTSSYEQYF
clone size: many; J gene: TRBJ2-3; D gene: TRBD2; CDR3 length: 15; V gene: TRBV9; CDR3 DNA: TGTGCCAGCGGGACTAGTCCCCTATTCACAGATACGCAGTATTTT; CDR3 protein: CASGTSPLFTDTQYF
clone size: many; J gene: TRBJ2-5; D gene: NA; CDR3 length: 16; V gene: TRBV9; CDR3 DNA: TGTGCCAGCAGCGTAGCTCTGGGGGCGCGGGAGGAGACCCAGTACTTC; CDR3 protein: CASSVALGAREETQYF
clone size: many; J gene: TRBJ2-1; D gene: NA; CDR3 length: 17; V gene: TRBV4-3; CDR3 DNA: TGCGCCAGCAGCCAAGATGGGCTGCTACGCTCCTACAATGAGCAGTTCTTC; CDR3 protein: CASSQDGLLRSYNEQFF
clone size: many; J gene: TRBJ2-1; D gene: TRBD2; CDR3 length: 16; V gene: TRBV27; CDR3 DNA: TGTGCCAGCAGTTTATCGGGGACTAGCGGGAGGAATGAGCAGTTCTTC; CDR3 protein: CASSLSGTSGRNEQFF
clone size: many; J gene: TRBJ2-7; D gene: NA; CDR3 length: 12; V gene: TRBV30; CDR3 DNA: TGTGCCTGGAGTGTACTGGGGTACGAGCAGTACTTC; CDR3 protein: CAWSVLGYEQYF
clone size: many; J gene: TRBJ1-1; D gene: NA; CDR3 length: 12; V gene: TRBV30; CDR3 DNA: TGTGCCTGGATCAAAGGTCGCCCTGAAGCTTTCTTT; CDR3 protein: CAWIKGRPEAFF
clone size: many; J gene: TRBJ2-5; D gene: TRBD2; CDR3 length: 15; V gene: TRBV12-3/TRBV12-4; CDR3 DNA: TGTGCCAGCAGGCACCGGGGACTACCCGGGGAGACCCAGTACTTC; CDR3 protein: CASRHRGLPGETQYF
clone size: many; J gene: TRBJ2-1; D gene: NA; CDR3 length: 15; V gene: TRBV10-2; CDR3 DNA: TGCGCCAGCGAGGGTGCGGGAAGCTCCTACAATGAGCAGTTCTTC; CDR3 protein: CASEGAGSSYNEQFF
clone size: many; J gene: TRBJ1-2; D gene: NA; CDR3 length: 14; V gene: TRBV27; CDR3 DNA: TGTGCCACTCGAACGGTGGGGGGCGACTATGGCTACACCTTC; CDR3 protein: CATRTVGGDYGYTF